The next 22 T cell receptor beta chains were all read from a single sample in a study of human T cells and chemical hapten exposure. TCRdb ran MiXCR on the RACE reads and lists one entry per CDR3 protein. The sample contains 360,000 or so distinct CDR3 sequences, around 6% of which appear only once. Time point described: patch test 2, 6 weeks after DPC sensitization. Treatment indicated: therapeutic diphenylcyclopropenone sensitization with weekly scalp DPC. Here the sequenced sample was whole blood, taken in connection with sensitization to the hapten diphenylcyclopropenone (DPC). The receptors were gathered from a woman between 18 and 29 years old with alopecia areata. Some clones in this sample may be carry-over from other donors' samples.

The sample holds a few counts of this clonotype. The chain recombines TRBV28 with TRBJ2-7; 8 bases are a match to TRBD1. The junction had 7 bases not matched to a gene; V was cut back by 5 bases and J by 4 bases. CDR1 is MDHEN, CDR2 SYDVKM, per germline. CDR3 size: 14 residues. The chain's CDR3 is CASSISTGDYEQYF. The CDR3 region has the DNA TGTGCCAGCAGTATATCGACAGGGGATTACGAGCAGTACTTC.

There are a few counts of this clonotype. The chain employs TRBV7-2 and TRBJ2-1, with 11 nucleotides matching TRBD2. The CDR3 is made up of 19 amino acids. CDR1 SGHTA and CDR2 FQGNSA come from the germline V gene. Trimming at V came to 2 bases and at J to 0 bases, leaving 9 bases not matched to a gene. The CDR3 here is CASSLFVSGGGSSYNEQFF. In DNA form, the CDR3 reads TGTGCCAGCAGCTTATTCGTTAGCGGGGGGGGTAGCTCCTACAATGAGCAGTTCTTC.

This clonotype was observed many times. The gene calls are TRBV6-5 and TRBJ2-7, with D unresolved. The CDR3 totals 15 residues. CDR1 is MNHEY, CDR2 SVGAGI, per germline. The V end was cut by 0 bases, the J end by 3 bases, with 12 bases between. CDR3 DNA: TGTGCCAGCAGTTACTCGACCGGGCCGAGCTACGAGCAGTACTTC. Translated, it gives CASSYSTGPSYEQYF.

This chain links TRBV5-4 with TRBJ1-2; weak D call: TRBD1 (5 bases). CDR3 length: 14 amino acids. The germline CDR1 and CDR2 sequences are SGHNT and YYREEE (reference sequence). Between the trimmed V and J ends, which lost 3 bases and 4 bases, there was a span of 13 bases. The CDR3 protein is CASSSDIGIYGYTF. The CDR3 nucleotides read TGTGCCAGCAGCTCGGACATAGGCATCTATGGCTACACCTTC.

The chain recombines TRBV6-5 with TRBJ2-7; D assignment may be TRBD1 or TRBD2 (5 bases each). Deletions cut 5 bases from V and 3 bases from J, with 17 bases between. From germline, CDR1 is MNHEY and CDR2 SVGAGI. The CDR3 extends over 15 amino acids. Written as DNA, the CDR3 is TGTGCCAGCAGTAAATCTGGGGGAACCTTCTACGAGCAGTACTTC. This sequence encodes CASSKSGGTFYEQYF.

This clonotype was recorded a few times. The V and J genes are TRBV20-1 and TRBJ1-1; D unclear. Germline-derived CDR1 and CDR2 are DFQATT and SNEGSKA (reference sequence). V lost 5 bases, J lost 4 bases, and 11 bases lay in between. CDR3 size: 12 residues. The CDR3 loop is CSAPRTGTEAFF. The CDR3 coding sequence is TGCAGTGCTCCTAGAACGGGCACTGAAGCTTTCTTT.

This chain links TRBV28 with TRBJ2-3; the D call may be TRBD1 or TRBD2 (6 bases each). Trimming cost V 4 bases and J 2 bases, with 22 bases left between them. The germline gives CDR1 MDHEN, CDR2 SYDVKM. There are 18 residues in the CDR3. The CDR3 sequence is CASSSELVGGPFTDTQYF. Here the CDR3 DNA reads TGTGCCAGCAGTTCAGAGCTCGTTGGGGGGCCTTTCACAGATACGCAGTATTTT.

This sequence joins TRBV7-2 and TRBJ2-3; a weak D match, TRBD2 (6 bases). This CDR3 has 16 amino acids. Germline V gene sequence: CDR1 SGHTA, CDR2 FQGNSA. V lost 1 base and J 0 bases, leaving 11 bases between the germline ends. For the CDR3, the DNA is TGTGCCAGCAGCTTAGGGGGACTCCTAAGCACAGATACGCAGTATTTT. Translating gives CASSLGGLLSTDTQYF.

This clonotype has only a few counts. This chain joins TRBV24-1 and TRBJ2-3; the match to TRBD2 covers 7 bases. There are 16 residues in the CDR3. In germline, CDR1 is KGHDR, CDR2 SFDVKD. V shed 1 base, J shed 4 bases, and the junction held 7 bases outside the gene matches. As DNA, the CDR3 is TGTGCCACCAGTGATTTTGACAAGCGGGGCCCAGATACGCAGTATTTT. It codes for CATSDFDKRGPDTQYF.

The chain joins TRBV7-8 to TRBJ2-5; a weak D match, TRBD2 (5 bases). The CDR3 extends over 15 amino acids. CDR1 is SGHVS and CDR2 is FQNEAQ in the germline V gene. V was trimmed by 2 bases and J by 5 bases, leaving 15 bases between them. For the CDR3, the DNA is TGTGCCAGCAGCTTACAATTTTCTCGGAGGGAGACCCAGTACTTC. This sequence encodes CASSLQFSRRETQYF. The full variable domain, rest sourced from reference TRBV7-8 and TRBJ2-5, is GAGVSQSPRYKVAKRGQDVALRCDPISGHVSLFWYQQALGQGPEFLTYFQNEAQLDKSGLPSDRFFAERPEGSVSTLKIQRTQQEDSAVYLCASSLQFSRRETQYFGPGTRLLVL.

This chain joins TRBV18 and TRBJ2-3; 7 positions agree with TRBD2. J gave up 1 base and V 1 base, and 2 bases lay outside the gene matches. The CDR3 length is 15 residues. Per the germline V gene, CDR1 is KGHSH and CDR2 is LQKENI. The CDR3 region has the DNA TGTGCCAGCTCACCACGAAGCGGGGGCACAGATACGCAGTATTTT. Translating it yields CASSPRSGGTDTQYF.

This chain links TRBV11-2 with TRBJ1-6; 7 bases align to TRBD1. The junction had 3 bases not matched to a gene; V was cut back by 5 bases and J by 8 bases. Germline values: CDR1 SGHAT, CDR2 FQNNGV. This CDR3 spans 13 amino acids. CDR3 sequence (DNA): TGTGCCAGCAGCATTACAGGGGATTCACCCCTCCACTTT. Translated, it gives CASSITGDSPLHF.

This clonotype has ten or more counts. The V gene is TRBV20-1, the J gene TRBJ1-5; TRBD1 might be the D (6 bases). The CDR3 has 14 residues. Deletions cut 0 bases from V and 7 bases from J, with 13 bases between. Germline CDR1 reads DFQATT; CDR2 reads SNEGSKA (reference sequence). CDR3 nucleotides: TGCAGTGCTAGAGATCCGGGCAGGGGACAGCCCCAGCATTTT. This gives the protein CSARDPGRGQPQHF.

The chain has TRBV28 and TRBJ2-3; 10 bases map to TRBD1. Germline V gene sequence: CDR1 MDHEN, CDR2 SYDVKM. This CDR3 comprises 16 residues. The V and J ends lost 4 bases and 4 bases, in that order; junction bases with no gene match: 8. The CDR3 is CASSSGTGARADTQYF. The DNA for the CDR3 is TGTGCCAGCAGTTCAGGGACAGGGGCTCGCGCAGATACGCAGTATTTT.

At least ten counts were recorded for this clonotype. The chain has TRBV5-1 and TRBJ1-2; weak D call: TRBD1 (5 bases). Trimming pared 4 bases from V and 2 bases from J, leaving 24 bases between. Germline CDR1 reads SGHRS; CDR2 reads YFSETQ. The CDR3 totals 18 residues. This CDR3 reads CASSLLYRDVRQNYGYTF. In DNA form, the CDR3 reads TGCGCCAGCAGCCTCCTATACCGGGACGTACGACAGAACTATGGCTACACCTTC.

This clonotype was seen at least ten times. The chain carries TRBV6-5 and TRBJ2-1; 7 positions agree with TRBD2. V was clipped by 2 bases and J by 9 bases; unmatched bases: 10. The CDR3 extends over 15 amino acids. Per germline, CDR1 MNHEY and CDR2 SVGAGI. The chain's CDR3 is CASSYGGGSGTEQFF. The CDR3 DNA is TGTGCCAGCAGTTACGGGGGGGGGAGCGGGACTGAGCAGTTCTTC.

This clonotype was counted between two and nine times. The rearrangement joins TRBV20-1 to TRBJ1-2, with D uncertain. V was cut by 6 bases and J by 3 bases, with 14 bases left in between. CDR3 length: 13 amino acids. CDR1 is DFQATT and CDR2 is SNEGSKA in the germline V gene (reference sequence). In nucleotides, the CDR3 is TGCAGTGCCCCCGGACTGGGCGACTATGGCTACACCTTC. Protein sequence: CSAPGLGDYGYTF.

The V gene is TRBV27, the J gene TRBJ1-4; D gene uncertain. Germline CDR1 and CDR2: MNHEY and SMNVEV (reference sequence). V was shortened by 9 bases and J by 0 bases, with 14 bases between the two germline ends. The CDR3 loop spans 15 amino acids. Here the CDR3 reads CASRRERATNEKLFF. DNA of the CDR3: TGTGCCAGTAGACGAGAACGGGCAACTAATGAAAAACTGTTTTTT.

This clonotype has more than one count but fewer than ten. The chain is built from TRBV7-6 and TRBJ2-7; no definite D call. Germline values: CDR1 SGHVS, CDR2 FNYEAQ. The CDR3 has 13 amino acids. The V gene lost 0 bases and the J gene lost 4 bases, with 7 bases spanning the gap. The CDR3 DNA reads TGTGCCAGCAGCTTAGCGACGGAGTACGAGCAGTACTTC. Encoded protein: CASSLATEYEQYF.

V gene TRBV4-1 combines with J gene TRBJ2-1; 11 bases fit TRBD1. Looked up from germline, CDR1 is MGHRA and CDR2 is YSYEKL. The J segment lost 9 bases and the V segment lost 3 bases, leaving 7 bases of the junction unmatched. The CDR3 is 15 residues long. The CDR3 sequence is CASSHVGQGDPEQFF. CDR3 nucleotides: TGCGCCAGCAGCCACGTGGGACAGGGGGACCCTGAGCAGTTCTTC.

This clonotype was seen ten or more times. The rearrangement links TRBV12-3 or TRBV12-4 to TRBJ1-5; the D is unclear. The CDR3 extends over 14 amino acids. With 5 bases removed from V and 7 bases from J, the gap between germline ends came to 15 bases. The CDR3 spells CASSLNEYWQPQHF. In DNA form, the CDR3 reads TGTGCCAGCAGTCTGAACGAGTACTGGCAGCCCCAGCATTTT.

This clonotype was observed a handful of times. DNA for the CDR3: TGTGCCAGCAGCGGGGGCGGGTTTAACTATGGCTACACCTTC. This encodes CASSGGGFNYGYTF. The chain employs TRBV5-6 and TRBJ1-2; TRBD1 is a possible D gene (6 bases). The CDR3 spans 14 residues. Germline CDR1 is SGHDT and CDR2 is YYEEEE. V was pared by 4 bases and J by 1 base, with 11 bases between.